Given below is one T cell receptor beta chain in context. The record originates from a study of T cells after yellow fever vaccination. Overall study context: Fractions of limited cellularity were prepared by means of SMART-Seq v4 Ultra Low Input.

Each CDR3 protein is one row after TCRdb ran MiXCR on the 5' RACE reads. The data contain roughly 520,000 distinct CDR3 sequences, 21% of them singletons. Trimming left V 2 bases short and J 7 bases short, with 15 bases between. CDR3 length: 15 residues. CDR1 and CDR2 from the germline V gene are LGHDT and YNNKEL (reference sequence). Sequenced here: PBMCs, sampled about 20 days after the first yellow fever vaccination. The origin of this receptor is a young man who received the YFV17D yellow fever vaccine. This chain connects TRBV3-1 to TRBJ2-1, with D possibly being TRBD2 (7 bases). The CDR3 DNA sequence: TGTGCCAGCAGCCAAAGGGGGGGCCTAGGAAATGAGCAGTTCTTC. Protein product: CASSQRGGLGNEQFF.